These 30 T cell receptor beta chains came from one sample sequenced in a study of T cell repertoires in aging, cancer and after chemotherapy. TCR beta rearrangements were amplified from peripheral blood genomic DNA. TRB rearrangements spanning V, D and J were amplified using mixed TRB-A/B primers. Each CDR3 protein is one row after TCRdb ran MiXCR on the multiplex PCR reads. Among roughly 2,000 distinct CDR3 sequences listed, 64% were seen once. Sequencing was carried out using blood. The receptors were sampled from a human donor with a solid tumor.

The DNA for the CDR3 is TGTGCCATCAGTGAGTCTCAACCAGATACGCAGTATTTT. Translating gives CAISESQPDTQYF. The chain recombines TRBV10-3 with TRBJ2-3; no clear D. V dropped 0 bases and J dropped 4 bases, with 5 bases sitting between them. Germline CDR1 is ENHRY and CDR2 is SYGVKD. CDR3 length: 13 residues.

The chain combines TRBV29-1 with TRBJ2-5; 7 nucleotides match TRBD2. J lost 1 base, V lost 4 bases, and 9 bases had no gene match. Germline V gene sequence: CDR1 SQVTM, CDR2 ANQGSEA. CDR3 length: 15 amino acids. The CDR3 DNA reads as TGCAGCGTTGTGGGGGGGTGGACACGCCAAGAGACCCAGTACTTC. It translates to CSVVGGWTRQETQYF. Looking up the rest from reference TRBV29-1 and TRBJ2-5 gives the full variable domain: SAVISQKPSRDICQRGTSLTIQCQVDSQVTMMFWYRQQPGQSLTLIATANQGSEATYESGFVIDKFPISRPNLTFSTLTVSNMSPEDSSIYLCSVVGGWTRQETQYFGPGTRLLVL.

The J gene is TRBJ2-1, the V gene TRBV7-2; no reliable D call. This CDR3 region has 13 residues. CDR1 is SGHTA and CDR2 is FQGNSA in the germline V gene. V lost 5 bases, J lost 3 bases, and 8 bases lay in between. The CDR3, as DNA: TGTGCCAGCAGCCCTGACCGCTACAATGAGCAGTTCTTC. Translating gives CASSPDRYNEQFF.

This clonotype was counted only a few times. The chain recombines TRBV12-3 or TRBV12-4 with TRBJ2-7, with no clear D. The CDR3 is made up of 12 amino acids. Trimming left V 5 bases short and J 4 bases short, with 9 bases between. CDR3 loop: CASSIGIYEQYF. Here the CDR3 DNA reads TGTGCCAGCAGTATAGGGATTTACGAGCAGTACTTC.

This clonotype has a handful of counts. The chain is built from TRBV5-1 and TRBJ1-6; possible D gene TRBD1, 5 bases. V lost 0 bases to trimming and J lost 13 bases, with 17 bases between them. Per the germline V gene, CDR1 is SGHRS and CDR2 is YFSETQ. The CDR3 runs 15 residues. CDR3 in amino acids: CASSLAGRGDEPLHF. DNA for the CDR3: TGCGCCAGCAGCTTGGCAGGCCGGGGGGATGAGCCCCTCCACTTT.

V and J are TRBV28 and TRBJ2-2; TRBD2 matches 8 bases. Germline V lookup: CDR1 MDHEN, CDR2 SYDVKM. Trimming took 2 bases from V and 6 from J; bases not matched to a gene: 20. The CDR3 length is 20 residues. In nucleotides, the CDR3 is TGTGCCAGCAGTTTAAGGTTCTCCAGATCAGCGGGAGATTTCGCCGGGGAGCTGTTTTTT. Its protein is CASSLRFSRSAGDFAGELFF.

The J gene is TRBJ2-1, the V gene TRBV7-7, with TRBD2 matching 7 bases. The CDR3 is made up of 18 amino acids. Germline assignment: CDR1 SSHAT and CDR2 FNYEAQ (reference sequence). Trimming took 0 bases from V and 6 from J; bases not matched to a gene: 14. The CDR3 protein is CASSLAGGSGESSNEQFF. In nucleotides, the CDR3 is TGTGCCAGCAGCTTAGCCGGTGGGAGCGGGGAGTCAAGCAATGAGCAGTTCTTC.

The chain has TRBV5-1 and TRBJ2-5, with TRBD2 matching 12 bases. CDR3 size: 18 residues. J gave up 4 bases and V 0 bases, and 10 bases lay outside the gene matches. The germline V gene has CDR1 SGHRS and CDR2 YFSETQ. The DNA of the CDR3 is TGCGCCAGCAGCTTGGCTACCACTAGCGGGAGGAACGTAGAGACCCAGTACTTC. Protein sequence: CASSLATTSGRNVETQYF.

V and J are TRBV30 and TRBJ1-2; D call uncertain. Trimming took 2 bases from V and 10 from J, leaving 14 bases between them. The CDR3 is made up of 12 amino acids. From germline, CDR1 is GTSNPN and CDR2 SVGIG (reference sequence). DNA of the CDR3: TGTGCCTGGAGTCCCCAGCGAATGCTCTACACCTTC. Residues: CAWSPQRMLYTF.

The rearrangement links TRBV7-3 to TRBJ1-1; D is unresolved. The V gene's germline CDR1 is SGHTA and CDR2 FQGTGA. The CDR3 has 16 residues. Trimming stripped 4 bases from V and 2 bases from J, with 17 bases between. The CDR3 is CASSSWSSPSNTEAFF. The CDR3 region has the DNA TGTGCCAGCAGCTCCTGGTCCTCTCCTTCCAACACTGAAGCTTTCTTT.

This clonotype counts as large. The chain employs TRBV7-2 and TRBJ2-3; 8 bases map to TRBD2. Germline assignment: CDR1 SGHTA and CDR2 FQGNSA. After removal of 1 base from V and 2 bases from J, the junction contained 2 bases not matched to a gene. The CDR3 loop spans 15 amino acids. The CDR3 DNA reads TGTGCCAGCAGCTTAGTGACTAGCGTCACAGATACGCAGTATTTT. Its translation: CASSLVTSVTDTQYF. The variable domain in full, with the rest retrieved from reference TRBV7-2 and TRBJ2-3, is GAGVSQSPSNKVTEKGKDVELRCDPISGHTALYWYRQSLGQGLEFLIYFQGNSAPDKSGLPSDRFSAERTGGSVSTLTIQRTQQEDSAVYLCASSLVTSVTDTQYFGPGTRLTVL.

Regarding this clonotype: One junction end disagrees with the germline gene, perhaps due to a read error. This rearrangement joins TRBV10-3 to TRBJ2-4; 10 bases match TRBD2. The germline gives CDR1 ENHRY, CDR2 SYGVKD. This CDR3 comprises 12 residues. The CDR3 sequence is CASSGGSAIQYF. For the CDR3, the DNA is TGCGCCAGTAGCGGGGGGTCAGCAATTCAGTACTTC.

This clonotype has a handful of counts. The chain links TRBV6-5 to TRBJ2-5; 10 bases map to TRBD2. The germline V gene encodes CDR1 MNHEY and CDR2 SVGAGI. The CDR3 length is 16 residues. V shed 10 bases, J shed 2 bases, and the junction held 13 bases outside the gene matches. The CDR3 here is CATKGSGGAGQETQYF. CDR3 DNA sequence: TGTGCCACCAAGGGGAGCGGGGGGGCAGGGCAAGAGACCCAGTACTTC.

The rearrangement joins TRBV20-1 to TRBJ1-6; a weak D match, TRBD1 (6 bases). Between the trimmed V and J ends, which lost 2 bases and 10 bases, there was a span of 18 bases. The CDR3 has 15 residues. Germline V lookup: CDR1 DFQATT, CDR2 SNEGSKA (reference sequence). For the CDR3, the DNA is TGCAGTGCTAGACGGGGGCCTACGGGCATATCACCCCTCCACTTT. The encoded protein is CSARRGPTGISPLHF.

This clonotype has just one count. The CDR3 reads CSARPGQGWVQYF. The CDR3 DNA reads as TGCAGTGCTAGACCGGGACAGGGGTGGGTCCAGTACTTC. This chain connects TRBV20-1 to TRBJ2-5, with 10 positions matching TRBD1. The junction had 7 bases not matched to a gene; V was cut back by 2 bases and J by 10 bases. CDR3 length: 13 amino acids. The V gene's germline CDR1 is DFQATT and CDR2 SNEGSKA (reference sequence).

The gene calls are TRBV19 and TRBJ2-4; perhaps TRBD1 as D (6 bases). The CDR3 sequence is 14 residues long. Trimming took 5 bases from V and 6 from J, leaving 14 bases between them. Germline V gene data show CDR1 as LNHDA and CDR2 as SQIVND (reference sequence). In DNA, the CDR3 is TGTGCCAGTAGTTCCGGGACATCGGCAAACATTCAGTACTTC. Translated: CASSSGTSANIQYF.

The chain uses TRBV6-1 and TRBJ2-7, with 7 bases identical to TRBD1. Germline V lookup: CDR1 MNHNS, CDR2 SASEGT. The CDR3 covers 16 residues. The V segment lost 5 bases and the J segment 1 base; nucleotides outside the gene matches: 11. In DNA, the CDR3 is TGTGCCAGCAGTAAATACGGACAGGTTTTTTCCTACGAGCAGTACTTC. Amino acid sequence: CASSKYGQVFSYEQYF.

The gene calls are TRBV4-3 and TRBJ2-7; TRBD1 aligns across 9 bases. J gave up 5 bases and V 1 base, and 9 bases lay outside the gene matches. Germline V gene data show CDR1 as LGHNA and CDR2 as YSLEER. CDR3 length: 16 residues. CDR3 protein: CASSQAGGDRDHEQYF. The CDR3 coding sequence is TGCGCCAGCAGCCAAGCAGGAGGGGACAGGGACCACGAGCAGTACTTC.

This chain uses TRBV11-2 with TRBJ2-1; D is uncertain. Between the trimmed V and J ends, which lost 1 base and 7 bases, there was a span of 2 bases. Germline CDR1 SGHAT, CDR2 FQNNGV. The CDR3 is 11 residues long. CDR3 protein: CASSLGNEQFF. DNA of the CDR3: TGTGCCAGCAGCTTAGGTAATGAGCAGTTCTTC.

The V call is TRBV7-3, the J call TRBJ2-2, with TRBD2 matching 8 bases. Germline values: CDR1 SGHTA, CDR2 FQGTGA. V lost 7 bases to trimming and J lost 5 bases; unmatched junction nucleotides: 6. The CDR3 is 14 amino acids. CDR3 sequence reads: CASNSGIETGELFF. The CDR3 DNA follows: TGTGCCAGCAATAGCGGGATCGAAACCGGGGAGCTGTTTTTT.

This clonotype was seen only once. V usage is TRBV30 and J usage is TRBJ1-6; 7 bases agree with TRBD1. This CDR3 has 16 residues. With V trimmed by 2 bases and J by 6 bases, 10 bases remained unmatched. Looked up from germline, CDR1 is GTSNPN and CDR2 is SVGIG (reference sequence). CDR3: CAWSYLAGQSNSPLHF. The DNA of the CDR3 is TGTGCCTGGAGTTATCTGGCGGGACAGAGTAATTCACCCCTCCACTTT. The full variable domain, with the rest looked up from reference TRBV30 and TRBJ1-6, is SQTIHQWPATLVQPVGSPLSLECTVEGTSNPNLYWYRQAAGRGLQLLFYSVGIGQISSEVPQNLSASRPQDRQFILSSKKLLLSDSGFYLCAWSYLAGQSNSPLHFGNGTRLTVT.

V gene TRBV19 combines with J gene TRBJ1-1; D might be TRBD1 (6 bases). The CDR3 is 13 amino acids. Germline loops: CDR1 LNHDA, CDR2 SQIVND (reference sequence). V lost 3 bases, J lost 7 bases, and 12 bases lay in between. The CDR3 DNA reads as TGTGCCAGTAGTATCAGGGGTTTAAATGAAGCTTTCTTT. Amino acid sequence: CASSIRGLNEAFF.

This chain uses TRBV6-5 with TRBJ2-7; 7 bases agree with TRBD1. The junction had 17 bases not matched to a gene; V was cut back by 5 bases and J by 7 bases. There are 16 residues in the CDR3. Germline V gene sequence: CDR1 MNHEY, CDR2 SVGAGI. This CDR3 is CASSPSGTVFGREQYF. The DNA for the CDR3 is TGTGCCAGCAGTCCTTCCGGGACAGTCTTTGGAAGGGAGCAGTACTTC.

This clonotype was observed a single time. The chain is built from TRBV12-3 or TRBV12-4 and TRBJ1-5; D is ambiguous. V was pared by 0 bases and J by 9 bases, with 6 bases between. The CDR3 has 12 amino acids. The CDR3 DNA reads TGTGCCAGCAGTTTAGCAGGGCGGCCCCAGCATTTT. The encoded protein is CASSLAGRPQHF.

V gene TRBV20-1 combines with J gene TRBJ2-5; 7 nucleotides agree with TRBD2. The V and J ends lost 6 bases and 7 bases, in that order; junction bases with no gene match: 14. This CDR3 has 14 residues. The germline V gene encodes CDR1 DFQATT and CDR2 SNEGSKA (reference sequence). The CDR3 region has the DNA TGCAGTGCCCCGGGGCCCGCGGGGGTGGGGACCCAGTACTTC. Amino acids: CSAPGPAGVGTQYF.

The V gene is TRBV7-3, the J gene TRBJ2-3; 9 bases line up with TRBD1. Germline-derived CDR1 and CDR2 are SGHTA and FQGTGA. The CDR3 runs 15 residues. The junction had 8 bases not matched to a gene; V was cut back by 5 bases and J by 5 bases. CDR3 loop: CASSPTGGGGDTQYF. Here the CDR3 DNA reads TGTGCCAGCAGCCCCACAGGGGGCGGTGGAGATACGCAGTATTTT.

The chain employs TRBV6-6 and TRBJ2-2; D not certain. Germline V CDR1 and CDR2: MNHNY, SVGAGI (reference sequence). This CDR3 region has 15 residues. V gave up 2 bases and J gave up 6 bases, with 13 bases separating them. As DNA, the CDR3 is TGTGCCAGCAGTTACAACGGTGATGGGGCCGGGGAGCTGTTTTTT. Amino acid sequence: CASSYNGDGAGELFF.

This clonotype has more than one count but fewer than ten. The chain couples TRBV30 to TRBJ2-7; maybe TRBD1 (5 bases). The V end was cut by 1 base, the J end by 2 bases, with 12 bases between. The CDR3 has 14 residues. The germline V gene has CDR1 GTSNPN and CDR2 SVGIG (reference sequence). This chain's CDR3 is CAWSDPAGTYEQYF. CDR3 in DNA: TGTGCCTGGAGTGACCCGGCAGGGACCTACGAGCAGTACTTC.

CDR3 loop: CASGSGVLSEQYF. For the CDR3, the DNA is TGTGCCAGCGGGTCGGGCGTCCTGAGTGAGCAGTACTTC. The J gene is TRBJ2-7, the V gene TRBV12-3 or TRBV12-4; no definite D call. The CDR3 is 13 amino acids. Trimming cost V 8 bases and J 7 bases, with 18 bases left between them.

The gene calls are TRBV5-6 and TRBJ1-1, with D possibly matching TRBD1 (5 bases). Germline CDR1 reads SGHDT; CDR2 reads YYEEEE. This CDR3 is 15 amino acids long. Trimming removed 2 bases from V and 6 bases from J, with 17 bases in between. For the CDR3, the DNA is TGTGCCAGCAGCTTTATCGAAGGGTGGGACGCTGAAGCTTTCTTT. Translated, it gives CASSFIEGWDAEAFF.